The 20 T cell receptor beta chains given below trace back to one sample, sequenced in a study of cytomegalovirus exposure and HLA in healthy donors. With 60 Vbeta and 13 Jbeta primers, the PCR was carried out. The protocol was immunoSEQ multiplex PCR, while the TCRdb copy is restricted to in-frame clones and leaves out a portion. The table lists over 90,000 clones. The sample consisted of PBMCs. The receptors originated from a man in his forties in good health and CMV-seronegative.

The V call is TRBV6-6, the J call TRBJ2-1; the match to TRBD2 covers 10 bases. CDR1 and CDR2 (germline): MNHNY, SVGAGI (reference sequence). The CDR3 has 16 amino acids. The junction had 17 bases not matched to a gene; V was cut back by 6 bases and J by 12 bases. CDR3 loop: CASSPRAVAGGGGQFF. The CDR3 region has the DNA TGTGCCAGCAGCCCCCGCGCGGTAGCGGGGGGTGGCGGGCAGTTCTTC.

The chain has TRBV15 and TRBJ1-4; tentative D call: TRBD1 (5 bases). CDR1 is LNHNV and CDR2 is YYDKDF in the germline V gene (reference sequence). The CDR3 is 15 residues long. V lost 1 base to trimming and J lost 8 bases, with 14 bases between them. The DNA for the CDR3 is TGTGCCACCAGCAGAGCTGGGCAGGGCTACGAAAAACTGTTTTTT. Encoded protein: CATSRAGQGYEKLFF. Complete variable domain (other parts from reference TRBV15 and TRBJ1-4): DAMVIQNPRYQVTQFGKPVTLSCSQTLNHNVMYWYQQKSSQAPKLLFHYYDKDFNNEADTPDNFQSRRPNTSFCFLDIRSPGLGDTAMYLCATSRAGQGYEKLFFGSGTQLSVL.

This rearrangement joins TRBV11-3 to TRBJ2-1; 7 bases are shared with TRBD1. The V gene's germline CDR1 is SGHNT and CDR2 YENEEA. The CDR3 runs 14 residues. With 5 bases clipped from V and 10 bases from J, the junction kept 11 bases outside the gene matches. DNA for the CDR3: TGTGCCAGCAGCGACAACAGGTTCAGGGGGGAGCAGTTCTTC. Translation: CASSDNRFRGEQFF.

V and J are TRBV11-2 and TRBJ2-7, with D possibly matching TRBD1 (5 bases). CDR1 and CDR2 from the germline V gene are SGHAT and FQNNGV. Trimming took off 1 base at V and 1 base at J, with 8 bases between the two ends. The CDR3 extends over 14 amino acids. The CDR3 loop reads CASSLGQLSYEQYF. The DNA of the CDR3 is TGTGCCAGCAGCTTAGGACAGTTGTCCTACGAGCAGTACTTC.

V and J are TRBV9 and TRBJ2-2, with 12 bases fitting TRBD2. V shed 1 base and J 6 bases; nucleotides not matched to a gene: 4. Germline V gene lookup returns CDR1 SGDLS and CDR2 YYNGEE. CDR3 length: 16 residues. The chain's CDR3 is CASSVRTSGESGELFF. The CDR3 DNA sequence: TGTGCCAGCAGCGTACGGACTAGCGGGGAATCCGGGGAGCTGTTTTTT.

In DNA, the CDR3 is TGTGCCAGCTCACCACTCGGGACTAGCGGGAGTAGGTACAATGAGCAGTTCTTC. Protein: CASSPLGTSGSRYNEQFF. The chain has TRBV18 and TRBJ2-1, with TRBD2 matching over 14 bases. This CDR3 region has 18 residues. The J segment lost 4 bases and the V segment lost 1 base, leaving 6 bases of the junction unmatched. Germline V CDR1 and CDR2: KGHSH, LQKENI.

The chain uses TRBV7-9 and TRBJ2-6, with TRBD2 as a possible D gene (5 bases). Trimming removed 1 base from V and 0 bases from J, with 16 bases in between. The CDR3 has 19 residues. CDR1 and CDR2 (germline): SEHNR, FQNEAQ (reference sequence). DNA for the CDR3: TGTGCCAGCAGCTTAGATGGTATTGGGGAGAGCTCTGGGGCCAACGTCCTGACTTTC. Amino acids: CASSLDGIGESSGANVLTF. Based on the CDR3 plus reference TRBV7-9 and TRBJ2-6, the full variable domain is DTGVSQNPRHKITKRGQNVTFRCDPISEHNRLYWYRQTLGQGPEFLTYFQNEAQLEKSRLLSDRFSAERPKGSFSTLEIQRTEQGDSAMYLCASSLDGIGESSGANVLTFGAGSRLTVL.

This chain uses TRBV7-2 with TRBJ1-1; TRBD1 is a possible D gene (5 bases). CDR3 length: 11 residues. Germline V gives CDR1 SGHTA, CDR2 FQGNSA. The V end was cut by 2 bases, the J end by 7 bases, with 5 bases between. CDR3 nucleotides: TGTGCCAGCAGCTTACAGGGTGAAGCTTTCTTT. Translation: CASSLQGEAFF.

The chain links TRBV15 to TRBJ2-2, with TRBD1 matching 11 bases. Germline lookup yields CDR1 LNHNV and CDR2 YYDKDF (reference sequence). With 7 bases clipped from V and 4 bases from J, the junction kept 2 bases outside the gene matches. This CDR3 is 14 amino acids long. In DNA form, the CDR3 reads TGTGCCACCAAGGGACAGGGGGTCACCGGGGAGCTGTTTTTT. It encodes CATKGQGVTGELFF.

V and J are TRBV30 and TRBJ2-2; 9 bases map to TRBD1. The V segment lost 4 bases and the J segment 5 bases; nucleotides outside the gene matches: 8. Germline CDR1 reads GTSNPN; CDR2 reads SVGIG (reference sequence). This CDR3 contains 15 residues. This chain's CDR3 is CAWKRDRVLTGELFF. CDR3 bases: TGTGCCTGGAAGCGGGACAGGGTGTTGACCGGGGAGCTGTTTTTT.

V usage is TRBV30 and J usage is TRBJ2-6; D gene ambiguous. CDR3 length equals 12 residues. Germline loops: CDR1 GTSNPN, CDR2 SVGIG (reference sequence). Trimming left V 4 bases short and J 4 bases short, with 5 bases between. CDR3: CAWTRGANVLTF. In nucleotides, the CDR3 is TGTGCCTGGACCAGAGGGGCCAACGTCCTGACTTTC. The full variable domain, its missing parts supplied by reference TRBV30 and TRBJ2-6, is SQTIHQWPATLVQPVGSPLSLECTVEGTSNPNLYWYRQAAGRGLQLLFYSVGIGQISSEVPQNLSASRPQDRQFILSSKKLLLSDSGFYLCAWTRGANVLTFGAGSRLTVL.

The chain uses TRBV9 and TRBJ2-2; D is uncertain. The V end lost 1 base, the J end lost 3 bases, and 7 bases lay between the germline ends. The CDR3 is 14 amino acids. The germline V gene encodes CDR1 SGDLS and CDR2 YYNGEE. CDR3 nucleotide sequence: TGTGCCAGCAGCGTACACGGGTACACCGGGGAGCTGTTTTTT. It is translated as CASSVHGYTGELFF. Supplemented by reference TRBV9 and TRBJ2-2, the full variable domain reads DSGVTQTPKHLITATGQRVTLRCSPRSGDLSVYWYQQSLDQGLQFLIQYYNGEERAKGNILERFSAQQFPDLHSELNLSSLELGDSALYFCASSVHGYTGELFFGEGSRLTVL.

The chain carries TRBV15 and TRBJ2-7, with TRBD1 as a possible D gene (6 bases). There are 14 residues in the CDR3. In germline, CDR1 is LNHNV, CDR2 YYDKDF (reference sequence). The germline V and J ends were trimmed by 5 bases and 5 bases, with 16 bases remaining between them. The CDR3 sequence is CATSPRQGFNEQYF. The CDR3 DNA reads TGTGCCACCAGCCCCCGGCAGGGGTTTAACGAGCAGTACTTC.

The rearrangement joins TRBV29-1 to TRBJ2-3; no clear D. Germline CDR1 is SQVTM and CDR2 is ANQGSEA. The CDR3 extends over 11 amino acids. Trimming removed 7 bases from V and 4 bases from J, with 9 bases in between. The CDR3 loop is CSASSSDTQYF. The DNA of the CDR3 is TGCAGCGCCTCCTCTTCAGATACGCAGTATTTT.

V is TRBV29-1 and J is TRBJ2-3; TRBD1 matches 7 bases. V was pared by 4 bases and J by 5 bases, with 9 bases of the junction left unmatched. The CDR3 spans 14 residues. Germline loops: CDR1 SQVTM, CDR2 ANQGSEA. Here the CDR3 DNA reads TGCAGCGTTGTCCCTCCGGGACAGATAGATACGCAGTATTTT. This translates into CSVVPPGQIDTQYF.

The V gene is TRBV5-4, the J gene TRBJ1-2; 7 bases are a match to TRBD1. The CDR3 is made up of 15 amino acids. V gave up 0 bases and J gave up 5 bases; unmatched junction bases: 7. Germline-derived CDR1 and CDR2 are SGHNT and YYREEE (reference sequence). CDR3 sequence reads: CASSLAGRGLYGYTF. The DNA of the CDR3 is TGTGCCAGCAGCTTGGCCGGTAGGGGGCTTTATGGCTACACCTTC.

V gene TRBV10-2 combines with J gene TRBJ2-3; TRBD2 might be the D (6 bases). Germline CDR1 is WSHSY and CDR2 is SAAADI. Trimming stripped 4 bases from V and 3 bases from J, with 11 bases between. This CDR3 comprises 14 residues. The DNA of the CDR3 is TGCGCCAGCAGTGTGGCGGGGTCAACAGATACGCAGTATTTT. It yields the protein CASSVAGSTDTQYF.

V gene TRBV2 combines with J gene TRBJ2-7; weak D call: TRBD1 (5 bases). The CDR3 totals 14 residues. The germline V gene encodes CDR1 SNHLY and CDR2 FYNNEI. Trimming removed 3 bases from V and 6 bases from J, with 15 bases in between. Here the CDR3 reads CASSDLTARSEQYF. The CDR3 DNA reads TGTGCCAGCAGTGACCTGACAGCCCGCTCCGAGCAGTACTTC.

In DNA, the CDR3 is TGTGCCAGCAGTCTCGGGGGGGGGAGTAATCAGCCCCAGCATTTT. Translated, it gives CASSLGGGSNQPQHF. The rearrangement joins TRBV6-1 to TRBJ1-5, with TRBD1 as a possible D gene (5 bases). This CDR3 has 15 residues. V dropped 5 bases and J dropped 4 bases, with 15 bases sitting between them. Germline loops: CDR1 MNHNS, CDR2 SASEGT.

The chain has TRBV14 and TRBJ2-3, with 9 bases that match TRBD1. V was clipped by 4 bases and J by 4 bases; unmatched bases: 12. The CDR3 sequence is 17 residues long. Germline CDR1 is SGHDN and CDR2 is FVKESK. The CDR3 region has the DNA TGTGCCAGCAGCCCCATTTACCCCGGGACAGGGCCAGATACGCAGTATTTT. Its translation is CASSPIYPGTGPDTQYF.